These 8 T cell receptor beta chains share one sample of origin, sequenced in a study of blood T cell repertoires in COVID-19. Data came from immunoSEQ multiplex PCR; TCRdb stores just in-frame clones and leaves some out. The profile shows some 340,000 clones, around four fifths of them singletons. The source material was peripheral blood. These receptors were collected from a man aged 25-45 years with active or convalescent COVID-19.

This chain links TRBV4-1 with TRBJ1-1; possible D gene TRBD1, 5 bases. Trimming took off 0 bases at V and 5 bases at J, with 13 bases between the two ends. This CDR3 has 15 amino acids. The germline CDR1 and CDR2 sequences are MGHRA and YSYEKL. DNA of the CDR3: TGCGCCAGCAGCCAAGATTTGGGTTCAGGGACTGAAGCTTTCTTT. It codes for CASSQDLGSGTEAFF.

This chain links TRBV9 with TRBJ1-1, with D possibly being TRBD1 (6 bases). The CDR3 contains 16 residues. The V gene's germline CDR1 is SGDLS and CDR2 YYNGEE. Trimming cost V 7 bases and J 4 bases, with 23 bases left between them. The CDR3 sequence is CASSPSQGMGTTEAFF. The CDR3 nucleotides read TGTGCCAGCTCCCCCTCACAGGGAATGGGGACCACTGAAGCTTTCTTT.

The V call is TRBV4-1, the J call TRBJ1-5; D is uncertain. CDR1 MGHRA and CDR2 YSYEKL come from the germline V gene. The CDR3 runs to 16 residues. V lost 3 bases and J 3 bases, leaving 15 bases between the germline ends. CDR3 region: CASSQTTTGNNQPQHF. CDR3 DNA sequence: TGCGCCAGCAGCCAGACAACGACGGGGAACAATCAGCCCCAGCATTTT.

The V gene is TRBV2, the J gene TRBJ1-4, with 9 positions matching TRBD1. Germline CDR1 and CDR2: SNHLY and FYNNEI. The CDR3 spans 18 residues. Unmatched junction bases numbered 15, after V lost 6 bases and J lost 4 bases. This chain's CDR3 is CASSDTGGFYLVNEKLFF. The CDR3 coding sequence is TGTGCCAGCAGCGATACAGGGGGCTTTTACCTGGTTAATGAAAAACTGTTTTTT.

The chain links TRBV7-9 to TRBJ2-1; no reliable D call. Germline V CDR1 and CDR2: SEHNR, FQNEAQ (reference sequence). Between the trimmed V and J ends, which lost 1 base and 8 bases, there was a span of 15 bases. The CDR3 is 15 residues long. CDR3 DNA: TGTGCCAGCAGCTTAGTGGCGCGGCTTTGGGATGAGCAGTTCTTC. Translating gives CASSLVARLWDEQFF. The full variable domain, rest sourced from reference TRBV7-9 and TRBJ2-1, is DTGVSQNPRHKITKRGQNVTFRCDPISEHNRLYWYRQTLGQGPEFLTYFQNEAQLEKSRLLSDRFSAERPKGSFSTLEIQRTEQGDSAMYLCASSLVARLWDEQFFGPGTRLTVL.

CDR3 loop: CASSLALAVYEQYF. The CDR3 DNA reads TGCGCCAGCAGCTTGGCACTAGCGGTTTACGAGCAGTACTTC. The gene calls are TRBV5-1 and TRBJ2-7; TRBD2 matches 8 bases. CDR1 and CDR2 from the germline V gene are SGHRS and YFSETQ. V lost 0 bases, J lost 4 bases, and 3 bases stayed unmatched. This CDR3 spans 14 amino acids.

The genes are TRBV7-9 and TRBJ2-5; 7 bases line up with TRBD1. Germline V gene lookup returns CDR1 SEHNR and CDR2 FQNEAQ (reference sequence). The CDR3 loop spans 14 amino acids. The ends lost 5 bases at V and 5 bases at J; junction bases unmatched: 8. In nucleotides, the CDR3 is TGTGCCAGCAGCATACAGGGGATCAGGGAGACCCAGTACTTC. It yields the protein CASSIQGIRETQYF.

The chain couples TRBV7-9 to TRBJ2-7; TRBD2 aligns across 7 bases. The CDR3 has 15 residues. J lost 6 bases, V lost 2 bases, and 10 bases had no gene match. Germline V CDR1 and CDR2: SEHNR, FQNEAQ (reference sequence). CDR3 residues: CASSLHEGGSIEQYF. CDR3 in DNA: TGTGCCAGCAGCTTACACGAGGGAGGGTCGATCGAGCAGTACTTC.